The rows below give T cell receptor beta chains drawn from one sample of a study of regulatory T cells in long-lasting Graves disease. Each CDR3 protein gets one entry after TCRdb re-called the multiplex PCR reads with MiXCR. The sample lists 520,000 or so distinct CDR3 sequences, about 11% seen once, with 7.5% to 9% in the top ten. The same sample was also used in a study of T cells in Graves' hyperthyroidism and ophthalmopathy.

Sequenced material: peripheral blood mononuclear cells (PBMCs), taken at new diagnosis, from a patient treated with antithyroid drugs. The receptors were sampled from a woman in her thirties with Graves disease. Both conserved end residues are part of each CDR3. Each record gives: clone size, J gene, V gene, D gene, CDR3 protein, CDR3 DNA. D genes are given only for firm matches. Some rows have no size entry. The others give once, few or many, or a class for an expanded clone.

abundance: many; j_gene: TRBJ1-3; v_gene: TRBV30; d_gene: TRBD1; CDR3aa: CARQGANMADTIYF; CDR3nt: TGTGCCAGACAGGGGGCTAACATGGCGGACACCATATATTTT
abundance: NA; j_gene: TRBJ1-4; v_gene: TRBV5-1; d_gene: NA; CDR3aa: CASSPTGTTNVKLFF; CDR3nt: TGCGCCAGCAGCCCGACAGGAACAACTAATGTAAAACTGTTTTTT
abundance: many; j_gene: TRBJ2-7; v_gene: TRBV28; d_gene: TRBD1; CDR3aa: CASRGSLTDRGPYEQYF; CDR3nt: TGTGCCAGCAGGGGAAGCTTAACCGACAGGGGGCCCTACGAGCAGTACTTC
abundance: NA; j_gene: TRBJ2-1; v_gene: TRBV7-9; d_gene: NA; CDR3aa: CASSLPGLEQFF; CDR3nt: TGTGCCAGCAGCCTCCCGGGACTTGAGCAGTTCTTC
abundance: many; j_gene: TRBJ2-3; v_gene: TRBV7-9; d_gene: TRBD2; CDR3aa: CASSLGLAGVTDTQYF; CDR3nt: TGTGCCAGCAGCTTAGGTCTAGCGGGGGTCACAGATACGCAGTATTTT
abundance: few; j_gene: TRBJ1-5; v_gene: TRBV5-1; d_gene: NA; CDR3aa: CASSLVSPRGNQPQHF; CDR3nt: TGCGCCAGCAGCTTGGTATCCCCCCGAGGCAATCAGCCCCAGCATTTT
abundance: few; j_gene: TRBJ1-1; v_gene: TRBV20-1; d_gene: NA; CDR3aa: CSARGVGGAQAFF; CDR3nt: TGCAGTGCTAGAGGGGTAGGGGGGGCGCAAGCTTTCTTT
abundance: many; j_gene: TRBJ2-3; v_gene: TRBV28; d_gene: TRBD1; CDR3aa: CASSLTDRPTDTQYF; CDR3nt: TGTGCCAGCAGTTTGACGGACAGGCCCACAGATACGCAGTATTTT
abundance: once; j_gene: TRBJ2-3; v_gene: TRBV4-1; d_gene: TRBD2; CDR3aa: CASSQGGLAGSDTQYF; CDR3nt: TGCGCCAGCAGCCAAGGGGGACTAGCGGGATCAGATACGCAGTATTTT
abundance: many; j_gene: TRBJ1-1; v_gene: TRBV24-1; d_gene: NA; CDR3aa: CATSDPNHEEAFF; CDR3nt: TGTGCCACCAGTGACCCCAACCATGAAGAAGCTTTCTTT
abundance: many; j_gene: TRBJ2-1; v_gene: TRBV7-9; d_gene: TRBD2; CDR3aa: CASSLASGSRHEQFF; CDR3nt: TGTGCCAGCAGCTTAGCTAGCGGGAGTAGGCATGAGCAGTTCTTC
abundance: NA; j_gene: TRBJ2-7; v_gene: TRBV6-1; d_gene: NA; CDR3aa: CASSHPPVQSYEQCF; CDR3nt: TGTGCCAGCAGCCACCCCCCTGTACAGAGCTACGAGCAGTGCTTC
abundance: few; j_gene: TRBJ2-7; v_gene: TRBV6-2/TRBV6-3; d_gene: TRBD2; CDR3aa: CASSYTGGKEQYF; CDR3nt: TGTGCCAGCAGTTACACCGGGGGGAAAGAGCAGTACTTC
abundance: many; j_gene: TRBJ2-2; v_gene: TRBV7-2; d_gene: NA; CDR3aa: CASSLEREITGELFF; CDR3nt: TGTGCCAGCAGCTTAGAAAGGGAAATCACCGGGGAGCTGTTTTTT
abundance: NA; j_gene: TRBJ2-3; v_gene: TRBV7-2; d_gene: NA; CDR3aa: CASSLFGWQGPGTQYF; CDR3nt: TGTGCCAGCAGCTTATTCGGTTGGCAGGGCCCAGGTACGCAGTATTTT
abundance: few; j_gene: TRBJ1-4; v_gene: TRBV2; d_gene: NA; CDR3aa: CASRQPGLEKLFF; CDR3nt: TGTGCCAGCAGACAACCGGGACTTGAAAAACTGTTTTTT
abundance: NA; j_gene: TRBJ1-6; v_gene: TRBV19; d_gene: NA; CDR3aa: CASSMGRNAYNSPLHF; CDR3nt: TGTGCCAGTAGTATGGGTCGGAATGCCTATAATTCACCCCTCCACTTT
abundance: many; j_gene: TRBJ1-2; v_gene: TRBV5-1; d_gene: TRBD1; CDR3aa: CASSLQQGGYGYTF; CDR3nt: TGCGCCAGCAGCTTGCAACAGGGGGGCTATGGCTACACCTTC
abundance: NA; j_gene: TRBJ2-1; v_gene: TRBV18; d_gene: NA; CDR3aa: CASSPPMAPYINEQFF; CDR3nt: TGTGCCAGCTCACCCCCCATGGCCCCCTATATCAATGAGCAGTTCTTC
abundance: NA; j_gene: TRBJ2-7; v_gene: TRBV6-1; d_gene: NA; CDR3aa: CASSKQRNTYEQYF; CDR3nt: TGTGCCAGCAGTAAACAGCGGAATACCTACGAGCAGTACTTC
abundance: many; j_gene: TRBJ2-3; v_gene: TRBV6-2/TRBV6-3; d_gene: TRBD2; CDR3aa: CASSYGGSGGDTQYF; CDR3nt: TGTGCCAGCAGTTACGGCGGGAGTGGTGGAGATACGCAGTATTTT
abundance: many; j_gene: TRBJ2-7; v_gene: TRBV27; d_gene: NA; CDR3aa: CASSLNIGTPYEQYF; CDR3nt: TGTGCCAGCAGTTTGAATATCGGGACACCCTACGAGCAGTACTTC
abundance: many; j_gene: TRBJ1-2; v_gene: TRBV28; d_gene: TRBD1; CDR3aa: CASSLTGYEGYTF; CDR3nt: TGTGCCAGCAGTTTGACAGGGTACGAGGGCTACACCTTC
abundance: few; j_gene: TRBJ2-5; v_gene: TRBV4-2; d_gene: NA; CDR3aa: CASSQDEPGQETQYF; CDR3nt: TGTGCCAGCAGCCAAGATGAGCCAGGACAAGAGACCCAGTACTTC
abundance: NA; j_gene: TRBJ2-5; v_gene: TRBV5-6; d_gene: NA; CDR3aa: CASSFEMKTQYF; CDR3nt: TGTGCCAGCAGCTTCGAGATGAAGACCCAGTACTTC
abundance: NA; j_gene: TRBJ1-1; v_gene: TRBV18; d_gene: NA; CDR3aa: CASSPPSGTEAFF; CDR3nt: TGTGCCAGCTCACCACCGTCAGGCACTGAAGCTTTCTTT
abundance: NA; j_gene: TRBJ1-2; v_gene: TRBV24-1; d_gene: NA; CDR3aa: CATSDSEVFSVRGYTF; CDR3nt: TGTGCCACCAGTGATTCCGAGGTTTTCTCGGTTCGCGGCTACACCTTC
abundance: few; j_gene: TRBJ2-7; v_gene: TRBV20-1; d_gene: NA; CDR3aa: CSARDSTEDEQYF; CDR3nt: TGCAGTGCTAGAGACTCGACTGAAGACGAGCAGTACTTC
abundance: many; j_gene: TRBJ2-2; v_gene: TRBV20-1; d_gene: TRBD1; CDR3aa: CSADRENTGELFF; CDR3nt: TGCAGTGCGGACAGGGAAAACACCGGGGAGCTGTTTTTT
abundance: few; j_gene: TRBJ2-1; v_gene: TRBV5-1; d_gene: TRBD2; CDR3aa: CASTAAGGTYNEQSF; CDR3nt: TGCGCCAGCACCGCCGCGGGGGGAACTTACAATGAGCAGTCCTTC
abundance: many; j_gene: TRBJ2-1; v_gene: TRBV30; d_gene: NA; CDR3aa: CAWDEHPGLGGYNEQFF; CDR3nt: TGTGCCTGGGACGAACATCCGGGACTTGGGGGGTACAATGAGCAGTTCTTC
abundance: NA; j_gene: TRBJ1-1; v_gene: TRBV28; d_gene: NA; CDR3aa: CASSLEKAFF; CDR3nt: TGTGCCAGCAGTTTAGAAAAAGCTTTCTTT
abundance: few; j_gene: TRBJ2-7; v_gene: TRBV13; d_gene: NA; CDR3aa: CTSSGRSYEQYF; CDR3nt: TGTACCAGCAGCGGCCGCTCCTACGAGCAGTACTTC
abundance: many; j_gene: TRBJ2-5; v_gene: TRBV28; d_gene: TRBD1; CDR3aa: CASSPRTGWRETQYF; CDR3nt: TGTGCCAGCAGTCCAAGGACAGGGTGGAGAGAGACCCAGTACTTC
abundance: many; j_gene: TRBJ1-5; v_gene: TRBV19; d_gene: NA; CDR3aa: CASSIIASNQPQHF; CDR3nt: TGTGCCAGTAGTATCATAGCTAGCAATCAGCCCCAGCATTTT
abundance: many; j_gene: TRBJ2-5; v_gene: TRBV6-2/TRBV6-3; d_gene: NA; CDR3aa: CASSYLQGPNKGTQYF; CDR3nt: TGTGCCAGCAGTTACTTGCAGGGACCGAACAAAGGGACCCAGTACTTC
abundance: many; j_gene: TRBJ1-1; v_gene: TRBV5-1; d_gene: NA; CDR3aa: CASSFWSGNTEAFF; CDR3nt: TGCGCCAGCAGCTTTTGGTCGGGAAACACTGAAGCTTTCTTT
abundance: NA; j_gene: TRBJ2-4; v_gene: TRBV29-1; d_gene: NA; CDR3aa: CSVSGSAKNIQYF; CDR3nt: TGCAGCGTTTCCGGGTCCGCCAAAAACATTCAGTACTTC
abundance: many; j_gene: TRBJ1-1; v_gene: TRBV7-2; d_gene: NA; CDR3aa: CASSFPVGYTEAFF; CDR3nt: TGTGCCAGCAGCTTTCCAGTTGGGTACACTGAAGCTTTCTTT
abundance: many; j_gene: TRBJ2-7; v_gene: TRBV11-2; d_gene: TRBD2; CDR3aa: CASSPGTSGSKFYEQYF; CDR3nt: TGTGCCAGCAGCCCCGGGACTAGCGGGAGCAAATTCTACGAGCAGTACTTC
abundance: many; j_gene: TRBJ2-7; v_gene: TRBV28; d_gene: NA; CDR3aa: CASSSLGVSYEQYF; CDR3nt: TGTGCCAGCAGTTCCCTCGGCGTCTCCTACGAGCAGTACTTC
abundance: many; j_gene: TRBJ2-1; v_gene: TRBV20-1; d_gene: NA; CDR3aa: CSARDPSGGVYNEQFF; CDR3nt: TGCAGTGCTAGAGATCCGTCCGGGGGAGTCTACAATGAGCAGTTCTTC
abundance: many; j_gene: TRBJ2-3; v_gene: TRBV30; d_gene: TRBD2; CDR3aa: CAWSVFPSGIGNTQYF; CDR3nt: TGTGCCTGGAGTGTATTCCCTAGCGGGATAGGGAATACGCAGTATTTT
abundance: many; j_gene: TRBJ1-1; v_gene: TRBV6-2/TRBV6-3; d_gene: NA; CDR3aa: CASRDRVTEAFF; CDR3nt: TGTGCCAGCAGAGACCGGGTTACTGAAGCTTTCTTT
abundance: many; j_gene: TRBJ1-1; v_gene: TRBV12-3/TRBV12-4; d_gene: NA; CDR3aa: CASTLSLRLNTEAFF; CDR3nt: TGTGCCAGCACCTTAAGTCTACGGCTGAACACTGAAGCTTTCTTT
abundance: few; j_gene: TRBJ2-1; v_gene: TRBV15; d_gene: TRBD2; CDR3aa: CATSRVGGERVAGGTSSYNEQFF; CDR3nt: TGTGCCACCAGCAGAGTAGGGGGGGAGAGGGTAGCGGGAGGCACAAGCTCCTACAATGAGCAGTTCTTC
abundance: many; j_gene: TRBJ1-2; v_gene: TRBV20-1; d_gene: TRBD1; CDR3aa: CSARDRAGYGYTF; CDR3nt: TGCAGTGCTAGGGACAGGGCCGGCTATGGCTACACCTTC
abundance: many; j_gene: TRBJ2-2; v_gene: TRBV12-3/TRBV12-4; d_gene: NA; CDR3aa: CASNRAGIKGELFF; CDR3nt: TGTGCCAGCAATAGGGCGGGTATTAAAGGGGAGCTGTTTTTT
abundance: NA; j_gene: TRBJ1-1; v_gene: TRBV2; d_gene: NA; CDR3aa: CASNGRHPNTEAFF; CDR3nt: TGTGCCAGCAATGGAAGGCACCCCAACACTGAAGCTTTCTTT
abundance: many; j_gene: TRBJ2-1; v_gene: TRBV2; d_gene: TRBD2; CDR3aa: CASSELAGDGSDNEQFF; CDR3nt: TGTGCCAGCAGTGAGCTAGCGGGAGACGGATCGGACAATGAGCAGTTCTTC
abundance: NA; j_gene: TRBJ1-1; v_gene: TRBV19; d_gene: NA; CDR3aa: CASSIDRASNTEAFF; CDR3nt: TGTGCCAGTAGTATAGATCGGGCATCTAACACTGAAGCTTTCTTT
abundance: many; j_gene: TRBJ1-2; v_gene: TRBV2; d_gene: TRBD1; CDR3aa: CATQTDRDEGYTF; CDR3nt: TGTGCCACCCAGACCGACAGGGACGAAGGCTACACCTTC
abundance: many; j_gene: TRBJ2-2; v_gene: TRBV6-2/TRBV6-3; d_gene: NA; CDR3aa: CASSYTRDRQAIYTGELFF; CDR3nt: TGTGCCAGCAGTTACACACGTGATCGACAGGCGATTTACACCGGGGAGCTGTTTTTT
abundance: many; j_gene: TRBJ1-6; v_gene: TRBV6-1; d_gene: NA; CDR3aa: CASRKTSGSSYNSPLHF; CDR3nt: TGTGCCAGCAGGAAGACCTCCGGGAGCTCCTATAATTCACCCCTCCACTTT
abundance: few; j_gene: TRBJ2-1; v_gene: TRBV7-2; d_gene: TRBD2; CDR3aa: CASTLSSGPAHEQFF; CDR3nt: TGTGCCAGCACCTTGTCTAGCGGGCCTGCCCATGAGCAGTTCTTC